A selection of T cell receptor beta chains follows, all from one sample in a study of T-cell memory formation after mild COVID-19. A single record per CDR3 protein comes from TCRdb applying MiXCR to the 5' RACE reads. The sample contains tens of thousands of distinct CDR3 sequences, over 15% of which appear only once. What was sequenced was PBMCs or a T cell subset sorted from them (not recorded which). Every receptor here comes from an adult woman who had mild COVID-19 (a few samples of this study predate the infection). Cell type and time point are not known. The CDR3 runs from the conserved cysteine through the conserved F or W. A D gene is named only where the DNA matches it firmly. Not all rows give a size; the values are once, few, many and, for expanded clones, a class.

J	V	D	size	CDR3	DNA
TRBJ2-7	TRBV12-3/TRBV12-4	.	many	CASSPGYSRHYEQYF	TGTGCCAGCAGTCCCGGTTACTCCAGGCACTACGAGCAGTACTTC
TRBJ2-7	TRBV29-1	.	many	CSVEDRGSYEQYF	TGCAGCGTTGAGGACCGAGGATCCTACGAGCAGTACTTC
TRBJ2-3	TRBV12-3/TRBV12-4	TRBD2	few	CASTPAGVRTDTQYF	TGTGCCAGCACCCCAGCGGGAGTACGCACAGATACGCAGTATTTT
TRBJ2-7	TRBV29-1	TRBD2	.	CSVGLAENYEQYF	TGCAGCGTCGGACTAGCGGAGAACTACGAGCAGTACTTC
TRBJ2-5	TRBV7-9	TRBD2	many	CASTLGLAGGDQETQYF	TGTGCCAGCACCTTAGGACTAGCGGGGGGAGATCAAGAGACCCAGTACTTC
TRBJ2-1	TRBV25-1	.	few	CASSELASLGNEQFF	TGTGCCAGCAGTGAATTAGCCTCCCTCGGGAATGAGCAGTTCTTC
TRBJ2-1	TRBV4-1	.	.	CASSQDQGHEQFF	TGCGCCAGCAGCCAAGACCAGGGCCATGAGCAGTTCTTC
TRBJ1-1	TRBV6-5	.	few	CASSYSIPGGNTEAFF	TGTGCCAGCAGTTACTCGATCCCGGGGGGGAACACTGAAGCTTTCTTT
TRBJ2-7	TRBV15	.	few	CATSRDQSSYEQYF	TGTGCCACCAGCAGAGATCAAAGCTCTTACGAGCAGTACTTC
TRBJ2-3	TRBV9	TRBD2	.	CASSRGDTDTQYF	TGTGCCAGCTCCCGGGGGGACACAGATACGCAGTATTTT
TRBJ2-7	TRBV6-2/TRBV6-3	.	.	CASSYDDPVGGLTYEQYF	TGTGCCAGCAGTTACGATGACCCTGTGGGGGGGCTTACCTACGAGCAGTACTTC
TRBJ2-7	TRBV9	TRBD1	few	CASSANTGDEQYF	TGTGCCAGCAGCGCCAACACAGGGGACGAGCAGTACTTC
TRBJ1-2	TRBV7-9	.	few	CASSLKREYYGYTF	TGTGCCAGCAGCTTAAAACGGGAGTACTATGGCTACACCTTC
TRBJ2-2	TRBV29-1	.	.	CSVVLDWGELFF	TGCAGCGTTGTTTTGGACTGGGGGGAGCTGTTTTTT
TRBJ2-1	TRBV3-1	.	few	CASSQGGYNEQFF	TGTGCCAGCAGCCAAGGGGGCTACAATGAGCAGTTCTTC
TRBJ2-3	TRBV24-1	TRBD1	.	CATSDQRGQVASTDTQYF	TGTGCCACCAGTGACCAGCGTGGACAGGTTGCTAGCACAGATACGCAGTATTTT
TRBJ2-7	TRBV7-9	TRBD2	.	CASSSFGRTSGSIYEQYF	TGTGCCAGCAGCTCATTCGGGAGGACTAGCGGGAGCATTTACGAGCAGTACTTC
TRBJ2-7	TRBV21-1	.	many	CASSKEQAGGPYDEQYF	TGTGCCAGCAGCAAAGAACAGGCGGGGGGGCCTTACGACGAGCAGTACTTC
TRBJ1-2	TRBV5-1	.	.	CASSLDSGLYGYTF	TGCGCCAGCAGCTTGGACTCCGGTCTCTATGGCTACACCTTC
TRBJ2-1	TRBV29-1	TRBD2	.	CSVDLGTSGRWNEQFF	TGCAGCGTTGATCTTGGGACTAGCGGGAGGTGGAATGAGCAGTTCTTC
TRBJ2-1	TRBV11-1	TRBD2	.	CASSNGLDGGFYNEQFF	TGTGCCAGCAGCAACGGACTCGACGGGGGGTTTTACAATGAGCAGTTCTTC
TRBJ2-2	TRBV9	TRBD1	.	CASSPPGQGVAGELFF	TGTGCCAGCAGCCCCCCGGGACAGGGTGTGGCCGGGGAGCTGTTTTTT
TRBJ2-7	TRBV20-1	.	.	CSARGQDSYEQYF	TGCAGTGCTAGAGGACAGGACTCCTACGAGCAGTACTTC
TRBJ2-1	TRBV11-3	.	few	CASSYSGEAYNEQFF	TGTGCCAGCAGCTATAGCGGAGAGGCCTACAATGAGCAGTTCTTC
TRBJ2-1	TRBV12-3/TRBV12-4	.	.	CASSLSTGDEQFF	TGTGCCAGCAGTTTGTCTACTGGTGATGAGCAGTTCTTC
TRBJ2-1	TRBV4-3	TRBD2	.	CASSQAGSLAGFSDEQFF	TGCGCCAGCAGCCAAGCGGGAAGCCTAGCGGGATTCAGCGATGAGCAGTTCTTC
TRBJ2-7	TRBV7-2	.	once	CASSSHLRIEQYF	TGTGCCAGCAGCTCCCACCTCCGGATAGAGCAGTACTTC
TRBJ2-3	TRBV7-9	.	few	CASSLELGGPPADTQYF	TGTGCCAGCAGCTTAGAGCTGGGGGGACCCCCCGCAGATACGCAGTATTTT
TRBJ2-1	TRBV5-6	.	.	CASSPDSQNEQFF	TGTGCCAGCAGCCCGGACAGTCAAAATGAGCAGTTCTTC
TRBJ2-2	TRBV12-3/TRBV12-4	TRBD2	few	CASSSPDSGDTNTGELFF	TGTGCCAGCAGTTCCCCAGACAGCGGGGATACGAACACCGGGGAGCTGTTTTTT
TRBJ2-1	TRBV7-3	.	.	CASSTGRPTSYNEQFF	TGTGCCAGCAGCACCGGACGCCCGACCTCCTACAATGAGCAGTTCTTC
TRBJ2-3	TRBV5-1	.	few	CASSLFGRSGVDTQYF	TGCGCCAGCAGCTTGTTTGGGCGCTCTGGGGTAGATACGCAGTATTTT
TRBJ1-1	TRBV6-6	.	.	CASFAGAPDEAFF	TGTGCCAGCTTTGCGGGGGCGCCGGATGAAGCTTTCTTT
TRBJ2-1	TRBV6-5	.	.	CASSYEALTMEQFF	TGTGCCAGCAGTTACGAGGCGCTGACAATGGAGCAGTTCTTC
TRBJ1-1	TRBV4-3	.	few	CASSQDRVGLGAFF	TGCGCCAGCAGCCAAGATCGCGTGGGGCTGGGAGCTTTCTTT
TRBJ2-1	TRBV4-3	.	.	CASSQARLVSYNEQFF	TGCGCCAGCAGCCAGGCCAGACTAGTTTCCTACAATGAGCAGTTCTTC
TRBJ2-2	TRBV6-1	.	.	CASSEWGRGAGELFF	TGTGCCAGCAGTGAATGGGGTAGAGGCGCCGGGGAGCTGTTTTTT
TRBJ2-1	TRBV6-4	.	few	CASSLAGPGDEQFF	TGTGCCAGCAGCTTAGCGGGCCCAGGGGATGAGCAGTTCTTC
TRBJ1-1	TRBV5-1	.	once	CASSLDFGAGTEAFF	TGCGCCAGCAGCTTGGATTTTGGTGCGGGCACTGAAGCTTTCTTT
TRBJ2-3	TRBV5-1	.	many	CASSPPDDTQYF	TGCGCCAGCAGCCCCCCGGACGATACGCAGTATTTT
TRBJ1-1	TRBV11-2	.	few	CASSPRRNTEAFF	TGTGCCAGCAGTCCCCGGCGGAACACTGAAGCTTTCTTT
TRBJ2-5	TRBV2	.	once	CASRGGLGIGETQYF	TGTGCCAGCAGAGGGGGGCTAGGAATCGGGGAGACCCAGTACTTC
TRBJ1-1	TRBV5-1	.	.	CASSTGTLGTEAFF	TGCGCCAGCAGCACCGGGACCCTAGGAACTGAAGCTTTCTTT
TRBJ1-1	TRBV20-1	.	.	CSASVGRYTEAFF	TGCAGTGCTAGTGTTGGGAGGTACACTGAAGCTTTCTTT
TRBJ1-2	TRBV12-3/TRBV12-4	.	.	CASSAPNGVDGYTF	TGTGCCAGCAGTGCCCCCAATGGGGTAGATGGCTACACCTTC
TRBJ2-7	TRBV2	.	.	CASRGGQRVEYF	TGTGCCAGCAGGGGCGGACAGAGAGTTGAGTACTTC
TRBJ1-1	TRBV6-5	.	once	CSSGGWTEAFF	TGTTCCAGCGGAGGGTGGACTGAAGCTTTCTTT
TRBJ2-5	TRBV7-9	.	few	CASSRGGSQETQYF	TGTGCCAGCAGCCGTGGAGGGTCTCAAGAGACCCAGTACTTC
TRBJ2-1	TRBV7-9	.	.	CASSFGYEQFF	TGTGCCAGCAGCTTCGGCTATGAGCAGTTCTTC
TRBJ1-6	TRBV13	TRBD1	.	CASSHRDSYSPLHF	TGTGCCAGCAGCCACCGGGACAGCTATTCACCCCTCCACTTT
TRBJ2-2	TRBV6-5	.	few	CASSYSETGELFF	TGTGCCAGCAGTTACTCCGAAACCGGGGAGCTGTTTTTT
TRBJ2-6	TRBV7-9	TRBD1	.	CASSTWTGPSSGANVLTF	TGTGCCAGCAGCACCTGGACAGGGCCTAGCTCTGGGGCCAACGTCCTGACTTTC
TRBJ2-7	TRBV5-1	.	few	CASSSTGTESYEQYF	TGCGCCAGCAGCTCCACCGGGACTGAGTCCTACGAGCAGTACTTC
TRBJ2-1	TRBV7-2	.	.	CASRFEGFDEQFF	TGTGCCAGCAGGTTCGAGGGGTTCGATGAGCAGTTCTTC